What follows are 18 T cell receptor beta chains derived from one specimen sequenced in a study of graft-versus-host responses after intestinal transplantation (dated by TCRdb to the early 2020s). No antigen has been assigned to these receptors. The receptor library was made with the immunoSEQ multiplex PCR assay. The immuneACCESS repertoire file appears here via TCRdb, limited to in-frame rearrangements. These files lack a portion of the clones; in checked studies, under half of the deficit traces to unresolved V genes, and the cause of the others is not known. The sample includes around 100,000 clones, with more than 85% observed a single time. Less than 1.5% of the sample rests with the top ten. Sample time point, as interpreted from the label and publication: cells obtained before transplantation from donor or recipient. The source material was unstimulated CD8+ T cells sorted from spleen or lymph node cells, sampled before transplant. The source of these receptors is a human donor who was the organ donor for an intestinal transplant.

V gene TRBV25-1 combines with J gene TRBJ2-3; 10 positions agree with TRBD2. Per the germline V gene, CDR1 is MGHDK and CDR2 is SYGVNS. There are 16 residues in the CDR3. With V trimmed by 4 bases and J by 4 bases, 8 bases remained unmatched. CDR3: CASSALAGVIADTQYF. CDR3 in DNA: TGTGCCAGCAGTGCTCTAGCGGGAGTAATCGCAGATACGCAGTATTTT.

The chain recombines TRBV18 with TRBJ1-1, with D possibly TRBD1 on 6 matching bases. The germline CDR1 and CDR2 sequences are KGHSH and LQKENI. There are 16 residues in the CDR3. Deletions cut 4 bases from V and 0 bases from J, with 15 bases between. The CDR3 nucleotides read TGTGCCAGCTCACTCAACCGACAGGAAATGAACACTGAAGCTTTCTTT. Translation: CASSLNRQEMNTEAFF.

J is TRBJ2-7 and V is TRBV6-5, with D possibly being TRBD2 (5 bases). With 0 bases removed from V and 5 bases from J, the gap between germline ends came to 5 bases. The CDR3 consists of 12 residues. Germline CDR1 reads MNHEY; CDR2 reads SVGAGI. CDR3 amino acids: CASSYSRDEQYF. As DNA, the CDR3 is TGTGCCAGCAGTTACTCGCGGGACGAGCAGTACTTC.

The CDR3 here is CASSQTPDSYEQYF. CDR3 DNA: TGTGCCAGCAGCCAGACGCCTGATAGCTACGAGCAGTACTTC. The chain links TRBV4-2 to TRBJ2-7, with D hard to call. The CDR3 has 14 residues. The V gene's germline CDR1 is LGHNA and CDR2 YNFKEQ. V was shortened by 3 bases and J by 3 bases, with 12 bases between the two germline ends.

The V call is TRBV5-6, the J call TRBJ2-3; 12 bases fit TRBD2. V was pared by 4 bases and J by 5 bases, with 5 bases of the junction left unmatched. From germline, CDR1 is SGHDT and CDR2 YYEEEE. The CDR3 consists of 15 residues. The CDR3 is CASSHGLAGLDTQYF. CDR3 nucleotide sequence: TGTGCCAGCAGCCACGGACTAGCGGGATTAGATACGCAGTATTTT. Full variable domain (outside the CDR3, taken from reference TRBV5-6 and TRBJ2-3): DAGVTQSPTHLIKTRGQQVTLRCSPKSGHDTVSWYQQALGQGPQFIFQYYEEEERQRGNFPDRFSGHQFPNYSSELNVNALLLGDSALYLCASSHGLAGLDTQYFGPGTRLTVL.

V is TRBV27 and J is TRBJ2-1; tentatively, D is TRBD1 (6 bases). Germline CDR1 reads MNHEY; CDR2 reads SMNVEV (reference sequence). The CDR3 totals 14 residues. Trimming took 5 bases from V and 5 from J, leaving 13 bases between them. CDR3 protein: CASSLRDTNNEQFF. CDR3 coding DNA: TGTGCCAGCAGTCTCCGGGACACCAACAATGAGCAGTTCTTC.

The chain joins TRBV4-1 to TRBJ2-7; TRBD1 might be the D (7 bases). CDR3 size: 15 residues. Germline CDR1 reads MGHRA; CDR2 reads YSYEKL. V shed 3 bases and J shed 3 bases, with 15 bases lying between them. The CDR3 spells CASSQTRGTDYEQYF. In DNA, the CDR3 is TGCGCCAGCAGCCAGACCCGCGGGACAGACTACGAGCAGTACTTC.

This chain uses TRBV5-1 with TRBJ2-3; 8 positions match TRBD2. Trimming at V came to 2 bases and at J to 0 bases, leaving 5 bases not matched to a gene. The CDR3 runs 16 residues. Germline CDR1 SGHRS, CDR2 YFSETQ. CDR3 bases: TGCGCCAGCAGCTTCACTAGCGGTTATAGCACAGATACGCAGTATTTT. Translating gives CASSFTSGYSTDTQYF.

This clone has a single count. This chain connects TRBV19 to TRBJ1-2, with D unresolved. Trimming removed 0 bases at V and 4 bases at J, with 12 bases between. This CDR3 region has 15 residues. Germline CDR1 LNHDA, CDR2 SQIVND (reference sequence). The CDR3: CASSIDHSLGYGYTF. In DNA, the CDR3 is TGTGCCAGTAGTATAGACCATTCGTTGGGCTATGGCTACACCTTC.

The DNA of the CDR3 is TGTGCCAGCAGCGTAGGGGACAGGAGAAACGAAAAACTGTTTTTT. Translation gives CASSVGDRRNEKLFF. V is TRBV9 and J is TRBJ1-4; TRBD1 matches at 8 bases. Trimming at V came to 0 bases and at J to 8 bases, leaving 6 bases not matched to a gene. This CDR3 has 15 amino acids. CDR1 and CDR2 (germline): SGDLS, YYNGEE.

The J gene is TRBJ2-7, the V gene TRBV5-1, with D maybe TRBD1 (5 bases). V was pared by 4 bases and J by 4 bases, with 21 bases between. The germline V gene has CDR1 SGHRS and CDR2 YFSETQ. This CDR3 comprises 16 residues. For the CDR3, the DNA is TGCGCCAGCAGCCCCCCCGGGCAGGGCCTCCGGTACGAGCAGTACTTC. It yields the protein CASSPPGQGLRYEQYF.

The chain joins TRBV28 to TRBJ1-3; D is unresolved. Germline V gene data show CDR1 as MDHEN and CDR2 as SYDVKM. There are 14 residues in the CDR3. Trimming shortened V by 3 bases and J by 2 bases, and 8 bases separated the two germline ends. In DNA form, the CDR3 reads TGTGCCAGCAGTTTTCTTACAGCTGGAAACACCATATATTTT. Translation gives CASSFLTAGNTIYF.

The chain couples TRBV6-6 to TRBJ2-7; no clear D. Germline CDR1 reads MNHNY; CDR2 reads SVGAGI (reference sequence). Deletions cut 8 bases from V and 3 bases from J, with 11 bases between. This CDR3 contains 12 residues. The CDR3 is CASSGDGYEQYF. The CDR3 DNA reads TGTGCCAGCTCTGGCGATGGCTACGAGCAGTACTTC.

CDR3 sequence: CASSYSASGVSYEQYF. The CDR3 nucleotides read TGTGCCAGCAGTTACTCGGCTAGCGGGGTATCTTACGAGCAGTACTTC. The genes are TRBV6-7 and TRBJ2-7, with 9 bases identical to TRBD2. TRBV6-7 is placed among ORFs of uncertain function. With V trimmed by 0 bases and J by 4 bases, 7 bases remained unmatched. The CDR3 is made up of 16 amino acids.

The CDR3: CASSDRGHYGYTF. The CDR3 nucleotides are TGTGCCAGCAGTGACAGGGGGCACTATGGCTACACCTTC. The chain couples TRBV6-5 to TRBJ1-2, with 10 bases matching TRBD1. Germline lookup yields CDR1 MNHEY and CDR2 SVGAGI. V was clipped by 5 bases and J by 3 bases; unmatched bases: 0. The CDR3 loop spans 13 amino acids.

Written as DNA, the CDR3 is TGTGCCAGCAGTGCTCGAAAGGGACCGGTCAATCAGCCCCAGCATTTT. Translation: CASSARKGPVNQPQHF. V usage is TRBV6-4 and J usage is TRBJ1-5; tentatively, D is TRBD1 (5 bases). V lost 4 bases, J lost 3 bases, and 16 bases lay in between. CDR1 MRHNA and CDR2 SNTAGT come from the germline V gene. The CDR3 consists of 16 residues.

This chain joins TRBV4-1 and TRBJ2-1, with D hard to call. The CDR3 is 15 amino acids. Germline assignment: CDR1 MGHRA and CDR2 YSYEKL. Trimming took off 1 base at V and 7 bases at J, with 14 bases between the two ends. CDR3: CASSQVSRAGNEQFF. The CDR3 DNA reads TGCGCCAGCAGCCAAGTTTCTAGGGCCGGAAATGAGCAGTTCTTC.

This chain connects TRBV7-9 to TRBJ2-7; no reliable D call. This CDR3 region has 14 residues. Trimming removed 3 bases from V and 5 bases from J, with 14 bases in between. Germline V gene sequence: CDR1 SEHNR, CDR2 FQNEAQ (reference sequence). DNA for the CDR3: TGTGCCAGCAGCTTTGAGGCCGCGTGGGACGAGCAGTACTTC. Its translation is CASSFEAAWDEQYF.